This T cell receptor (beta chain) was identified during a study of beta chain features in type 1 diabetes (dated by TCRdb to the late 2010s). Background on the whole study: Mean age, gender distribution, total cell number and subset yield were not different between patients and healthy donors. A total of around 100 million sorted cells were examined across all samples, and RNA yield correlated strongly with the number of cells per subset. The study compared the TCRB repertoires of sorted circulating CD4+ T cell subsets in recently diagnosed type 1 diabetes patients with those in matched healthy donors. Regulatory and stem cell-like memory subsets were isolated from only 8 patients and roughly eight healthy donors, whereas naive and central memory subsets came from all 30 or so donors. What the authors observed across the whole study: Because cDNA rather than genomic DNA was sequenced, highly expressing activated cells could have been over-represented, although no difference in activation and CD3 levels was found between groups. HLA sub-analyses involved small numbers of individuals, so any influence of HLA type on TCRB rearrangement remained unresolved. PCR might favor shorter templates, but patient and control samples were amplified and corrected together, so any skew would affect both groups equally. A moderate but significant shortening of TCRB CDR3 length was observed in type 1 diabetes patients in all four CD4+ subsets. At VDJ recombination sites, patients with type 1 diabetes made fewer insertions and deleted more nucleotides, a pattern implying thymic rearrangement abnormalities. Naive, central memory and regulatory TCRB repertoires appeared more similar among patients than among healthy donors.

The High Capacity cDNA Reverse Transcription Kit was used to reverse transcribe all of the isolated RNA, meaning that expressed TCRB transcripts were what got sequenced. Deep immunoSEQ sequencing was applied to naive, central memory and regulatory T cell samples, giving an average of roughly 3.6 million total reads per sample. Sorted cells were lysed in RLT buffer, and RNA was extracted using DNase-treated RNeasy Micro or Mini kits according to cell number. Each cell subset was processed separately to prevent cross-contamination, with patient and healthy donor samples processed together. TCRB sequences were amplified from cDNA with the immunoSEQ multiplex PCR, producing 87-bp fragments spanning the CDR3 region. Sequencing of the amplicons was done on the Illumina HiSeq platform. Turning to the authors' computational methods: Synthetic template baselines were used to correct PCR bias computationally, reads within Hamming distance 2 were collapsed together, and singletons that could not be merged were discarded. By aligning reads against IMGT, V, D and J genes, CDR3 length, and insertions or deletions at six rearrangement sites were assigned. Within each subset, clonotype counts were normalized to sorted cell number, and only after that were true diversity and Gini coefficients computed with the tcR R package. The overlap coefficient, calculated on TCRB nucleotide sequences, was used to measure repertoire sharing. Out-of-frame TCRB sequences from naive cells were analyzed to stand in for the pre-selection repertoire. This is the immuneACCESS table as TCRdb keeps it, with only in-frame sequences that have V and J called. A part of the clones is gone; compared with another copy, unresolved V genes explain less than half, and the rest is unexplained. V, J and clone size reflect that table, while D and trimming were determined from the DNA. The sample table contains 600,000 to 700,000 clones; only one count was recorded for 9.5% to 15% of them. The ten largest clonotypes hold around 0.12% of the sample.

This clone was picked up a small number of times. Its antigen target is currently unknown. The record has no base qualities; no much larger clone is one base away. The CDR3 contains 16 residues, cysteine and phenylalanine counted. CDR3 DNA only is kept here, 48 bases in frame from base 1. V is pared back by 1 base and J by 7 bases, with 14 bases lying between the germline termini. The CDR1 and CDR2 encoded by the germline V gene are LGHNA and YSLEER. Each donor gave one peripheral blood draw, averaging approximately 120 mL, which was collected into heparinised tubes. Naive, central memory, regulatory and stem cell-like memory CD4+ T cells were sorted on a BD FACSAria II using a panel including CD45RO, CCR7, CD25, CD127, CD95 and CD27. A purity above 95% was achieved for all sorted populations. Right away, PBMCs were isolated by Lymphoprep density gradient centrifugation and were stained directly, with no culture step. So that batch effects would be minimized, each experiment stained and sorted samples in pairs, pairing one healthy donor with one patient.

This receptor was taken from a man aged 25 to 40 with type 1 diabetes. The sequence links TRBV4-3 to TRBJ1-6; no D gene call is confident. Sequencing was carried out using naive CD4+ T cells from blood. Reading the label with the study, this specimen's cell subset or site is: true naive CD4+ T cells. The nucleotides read TGCGCCAGCAGCCAAGCTTTGGACCTTAAAAATTCACCCCTCCACTTT. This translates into CASSQALDLKNSPLHF.